This TCR beta chain was found in a study of T cell responses to AZD1222 COVID-19 vaccine. Whole-study results and caveats: With dominance at 160-218 and 743-854, vaccine-associated CD4 TCRs spanned spike.

The CDR3 runs 14 residues. The trim removed 5 bases at V and 8 bases at J, leaving 12 bases unmatched. Germline assignment: CDR1 SGHRS and CDR2 YFSETQ. Concerning this clone: Its antigen is currently unknown.

The assay was immunoSEQ multiplex PCR, and TCRdb's table has in-frame clones only and misses some. The table shows around 180,000 clones, with about 88% occurring only once. This TCR was recovered from an adult who received the AZD1222 COVID-19 vaccine. The sequencing here drew on peripheral blood, taken 28 days after the second AZD1222 dose. This chain connects TRBV5-1 to TRBJ1-2; 7 bases agree with TRBD1. The CDR3 is CASRPPGTEGGYTF. CDR3 bases: TGCGCCAGCAGACCCCCCGGGACAGAAGGCGGCTACACCTTC.